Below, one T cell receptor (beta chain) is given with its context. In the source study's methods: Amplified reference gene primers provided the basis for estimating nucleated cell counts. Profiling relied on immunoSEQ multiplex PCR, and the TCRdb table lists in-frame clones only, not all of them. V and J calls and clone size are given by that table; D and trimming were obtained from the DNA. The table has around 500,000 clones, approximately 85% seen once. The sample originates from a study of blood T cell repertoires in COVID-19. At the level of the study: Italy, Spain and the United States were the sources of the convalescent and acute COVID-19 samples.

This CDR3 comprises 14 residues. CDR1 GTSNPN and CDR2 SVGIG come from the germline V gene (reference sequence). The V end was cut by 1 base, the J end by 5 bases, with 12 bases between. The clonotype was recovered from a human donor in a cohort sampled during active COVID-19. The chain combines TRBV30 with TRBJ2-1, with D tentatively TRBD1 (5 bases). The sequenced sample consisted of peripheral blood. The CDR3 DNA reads TGTGCCTGGAGTGGGACACGCCTACACAATGAGCAGTTCTTC. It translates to CAWSGTRLHNEQFF. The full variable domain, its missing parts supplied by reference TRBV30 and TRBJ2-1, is SQTIHQWPATLVQPVGSPLSLECTVEGTSNPNLYWYRQAAGRGLQLLFYSVGIGQISSEVPQNLSASRPQDRQFILSSKKLLLSDSGFYLCAWSGTRLHNEQFFGPGTRLTVL.